These 8 T cell receptor beta chains came from one sample sequenced in a study of T-cell memory formation after mild COVID-19. TCRdb reanalysed the 5' RACE reads using MiXCR and keeps one entry per CDR3 protein. The table has 300,000 to 400,000 distinct CDR3 sequences, around 28% seen once. Sequencing was done on a sample of PBMCs or a T cell subset sorted from them (not recorded which). These TCRs come from an adult woman who had mild COVID-19 (a few samples of this study predate the infection). Cell type and time point are not known.

This chain links TRBV11-3 with TRBJ2-1, with D tentatively TRBD1 (5 bases). Germline assignment: CDR1 SGHNT and CDR2 YENEEA. V dropped 4 bases and J dropped 3 bases, with 13 bases sitting between them. The CDR3 length is 15 residues. The CDR3 region is CASSSLGRYYNEQFF. CDR3 nucleotide sequence: TGTGCCAGCAGCTCCTTGGGGCGGTACTACAATGAGCAGTTCTTC. Variable domain in full (rest from reference TRBV11-3 and TRBJ2-1): EAGVVQSPRYKIIEKKQPVAFWCNPISGHNTLYWYLQNLGQGPELLIRYENEEAVDDSQLPKDRFSAERLKGVDSTLKIQPAELGDSAVYLCASSSLGRYYNEQFFGPGTRLTVL.

This clonotype was counted only a few times. V usage is TRBV5-1 and J usage is TRBJ2-7, with 10 bases fitting TRBD2. The germline gives CDR1 SGHRS, CDR2 YFSETQ. The CDR3 sequence is 17 residues long. The J segment lost 6 bases and the V segment lost 1 base, leaving 13 bases of the junction unmatched. CDR3 residues: CASSLRSSGSSPSEQYF. CDR3 DNA sequence: TGCGCCAGCAGCTTGCGGTCTAGCGGGAGCTCCCCTAGCGAGCAGTACTTC.

This clonotype was recorded a few times. The chain has TRBV7-9 and TRBJ2-3; D may be TRBD1 or TRBD2 (5 bases each). Germline loops: CDR1 SEHNR, CDR2 FQNEAQ (reference sequence). V lost 4 bases, J lost 5 bases, and 25 bases lay in between. The CDR3 extends over 18 amino acids. This chain's CDR3 is CASSSGLRSTTKGDTQYF. CDR3 DNA sequence: TGTGCCAGCAGCTCGGGGCTACGGTCGACAACCAAGGGAGATACGCAGTATTTT.

V is TRBV3-1 and J is TRBJ2-1, with 8 bases aligning to TRBD2. V dropped 4 bases and J dropped 7; count of bases not matched to a gene: 9. The CDR3 has 15 amino acids. Per germline, CDR1 LGHDT and CDR2 YNNKEL (reference sequence). The chain's CDR3 is CASSRSSGGPNEQFF. The DNA for the CDR3 is TGTGCCAGCAGCCGAAGTTCGGGGGGGCCGAATGAGCAGTTCTTC.

There are a few counts of this clonotype. V is TRBV7-8 and J is TRBJ2-1; the D gene is possibly TRBD2 (7 bases). V was cut by 4 bases and J by 10 bases, with 11 bases left in between. CDR1 is SGHVS, CDR2 FQNEAQ, per germline. The CDR3 is 12 amino acids. In DNA, the CDR3 is TGTGCCAGCAGCTCGCGGGGGCCCGAGCAGTTCTTC. It encodes CASSSRGPEQFF.

This clonotype was recorded a few times. CDR3 coding DNA: TGTGCCAGCAGACCAGCGCCTAGCGGGGCCCCCTACGAGCAGTACTTC. This translates into CASRPAPSGAPYEQYF. The chain is built from TRBV7-2 and TRBJ2-7; 9 bases match TRBD2. V shed 6 bases and J 2 bases; nucleotides not matched to a gene: 11. This CDR3 spans 16 amino acids. Germline V gives CDR1 SGHTA, CDR2 FQGNSA.

The chain employs TRBV21-1 and TRBJ1-5. TRBV21-1 is recorded as a pseudogene. The CDR3 covers 16 residues. The CDR3 sequence: CASSKGWFYSNQPQHF. Here the CDR3 DNA reads TGTGCCAGCAGCAAAGGGTGGTTCTATAGCAATCAGCCCCAGCATTTT.

The V gene is TRBV20-1, the J gene TRBJ2-1, with 12 bases lining up with TRBD2. This CDR3 is built from 12 residues. The junction had 1 base not matched to a gene; V was cut back by 6 bases and J by 7 bases. Germline-derived CDR1 and CDR2 are DFQATT and SNEGSKA (reference sequence). CDR3 amino acids: CSATSGRNEQFF. The CDR3, as DNA: TGCAGTGCCACTAGCGGGAGGAATGAGCAGTTCTTC.